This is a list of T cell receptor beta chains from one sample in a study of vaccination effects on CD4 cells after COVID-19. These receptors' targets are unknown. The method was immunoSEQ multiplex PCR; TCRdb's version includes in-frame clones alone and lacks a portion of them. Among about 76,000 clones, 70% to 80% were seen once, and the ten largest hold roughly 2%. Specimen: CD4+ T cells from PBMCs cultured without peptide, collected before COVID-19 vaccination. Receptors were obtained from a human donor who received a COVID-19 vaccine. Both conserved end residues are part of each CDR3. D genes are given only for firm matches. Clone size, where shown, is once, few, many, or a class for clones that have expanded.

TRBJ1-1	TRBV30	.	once	CAGTQGEAFF	TGTGCCGGAACCCAAGGAGAAGCTTTCTTT
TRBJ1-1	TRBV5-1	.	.	CASSLAPANTEAFF	TGCGCCAGCAGCTTGGCGCCAGCGAACACTGAAGCTTTCTTT
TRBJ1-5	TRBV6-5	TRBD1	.	CASSHPGQGGQPQHF	TGTGCCAGCAGCCACCCGGGACAGGGGGGTCAGCCCCAGCATTTT
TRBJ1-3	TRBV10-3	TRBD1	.	CAIRPTGSGNTIYF	TGTGCCATCAGGCCGACAGGGTCTGGAAACACCATATATTTT
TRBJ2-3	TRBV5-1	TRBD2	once	CASSRRGGNADTQYF	TGCGCCAGCAGCAGGCGGGGGGGCAACGCAGATACGCAGTATTTT
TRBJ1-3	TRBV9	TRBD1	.	CASSPRGDSSGNTIYF	TGTGCCAGCAGCCCCCGAGGGGACAGCTCTGGAAACACCATATATTTT
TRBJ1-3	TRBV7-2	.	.	CASSLGDASSGNTIYF	TGTGCCAGCAGCTTAGGGGACGCAAGCTCTGGAAACACCATATATTTT
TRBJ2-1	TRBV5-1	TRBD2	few	CASSWDLSGGAYNEQFF	TGCGCCAGCAGCTGGGACCTTAGCGGGGGGGCCTACAATGAGCAGTTCTTC
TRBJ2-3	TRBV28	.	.	CASSLRQSTDTQYF	TGTGCCAGCAGTTTAAGGCAGAGCACAGATACGCAGTATTTT
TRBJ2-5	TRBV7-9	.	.	CASSLGVSETQYF	TGTGCCAGCAGCTTAGGGGTTAGCGAGACCCAGTACTTC
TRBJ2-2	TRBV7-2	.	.	CASSLFATGVTGELFF	TGTGCCAGCAGCTTATTTGCGACGGGGGTTACCGGGGAGCTGTTTTTT
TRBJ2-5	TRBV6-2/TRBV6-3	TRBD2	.	CASSPRLAGGPALRYF	TGTGCCAGCAGCCCAAGACTAGCGGGGGGGCCCGCGTTGAGGTACTTC
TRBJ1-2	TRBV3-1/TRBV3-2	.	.	CASSVQGNGYTF	TGTGCCAGCAGCGTACAGGGAAATGGCTACACCTTC
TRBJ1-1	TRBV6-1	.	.	CASSEYRSSLNTEAFF	TGTGCCAGCAGTGAATATCGCAGCAGTTTGAACACTGAAGCTTTCTTT
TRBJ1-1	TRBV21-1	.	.	CASILRRAGGIAEAFF	TGTGCCAGCATCCTGAGGAGGGCAGGGGGCATCGCTGAAGCTTTCTTT
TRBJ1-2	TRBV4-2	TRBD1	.	CASSQDTGGKNYGYTF	TGTGCCAGCAGCCAAGATACAGGGGGCAAAAACTATGGCTACACCTTC
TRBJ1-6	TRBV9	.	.	CASSVSRDANSPLHF	TGTGCCAGCAGCGTATCCCGGGACGCCAATTCACCCCTCCACTTT
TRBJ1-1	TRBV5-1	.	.	CASSLFSETEAFF	TGCGCCAGCAGCTTGTTTTCAGAAACTGAAGCTTTCTTT
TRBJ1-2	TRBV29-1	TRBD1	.	CSASTAGGLYGYTF	TGCAGCGCTTCCACGGCAGGGGGTTTGTATGGCTACACCTTC
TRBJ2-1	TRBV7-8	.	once	CASSLDLGGSYNEQFF	TGTGCCAGCAGCTTAGACTTGGGGGGTTCCTACAATGAGCAGTTCTTC